These T cell receptor beta chains were read from a single sample in a study of T cell responses to AZD1222 COVID-19 vaccine. This table comes from immunoSEQ multiplex PCR, and its TCRdb copy is limited to in-frame clones, with some not included. The sample shows about 120,000 clones, almost 95% of them seen only once. Sequences were derived from peripheral blood, sampled on day 0 of AZD1222 vaccination. The receptors originated from an adult in good health. The CDR3 runs from the conserved cysteine through the conserved F or W. The size field is filled for only some rows; it gives once, few, many or a size class.

>TRBV5-1|TRBJ2-3|.
CASSLSTGDTQYF
>TRBV15|TRBJ1-6|.
CATSRGLSSYNSPLHF
>TRBV5-1|TRBJ2-2|.
CASIGAGTGELFF
>TRBV3-1/TRBV3-2|TRBJ1-1|.
CASSQDRVTEAFF
>TRBV24-1|TRBJ2-1|.
CATSDHRGPYNEQFF
>TRBV11-3|TRBJ2-1|once
CASGVRGDEQFF
>TRBV7-3|TRBJ1-1|.
CASSLATYRENTEAFF
>TRBV12-3/TRBV12-4|TRBJ2-7|.
CASSTGGGHRKYF
>TRBV6-5|TRBJ1-2|.
CASSYSTGGGYTF
>TRBV2|TRBJ2-3|.
CASGLVTSTDTQYF
>TRBV3-1/TRBV3-2|TRBJ2-2|.
CASSFPGQGIVGELFF
>TRBV18|TRBJ1-1|.
CASSPDLGALNTEAFF
>TRBV29-1|TRBJ2-5|.
CSVVLGQGRGTQYF